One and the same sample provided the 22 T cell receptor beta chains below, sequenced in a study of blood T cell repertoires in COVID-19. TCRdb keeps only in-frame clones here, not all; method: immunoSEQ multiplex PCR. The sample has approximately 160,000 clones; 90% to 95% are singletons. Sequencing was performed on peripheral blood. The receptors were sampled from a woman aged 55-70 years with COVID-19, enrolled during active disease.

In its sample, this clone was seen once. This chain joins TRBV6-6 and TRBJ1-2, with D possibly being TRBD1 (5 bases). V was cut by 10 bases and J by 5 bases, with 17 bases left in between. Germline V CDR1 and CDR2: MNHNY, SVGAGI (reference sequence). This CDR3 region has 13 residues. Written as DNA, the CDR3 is TGTGCCACCATTTCGGGACTAACATATGGCTACACCTTC. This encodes CATISGLTYGYTF.

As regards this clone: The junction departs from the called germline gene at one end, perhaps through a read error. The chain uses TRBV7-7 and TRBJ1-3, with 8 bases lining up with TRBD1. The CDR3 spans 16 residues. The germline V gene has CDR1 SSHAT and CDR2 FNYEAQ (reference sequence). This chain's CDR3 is CASSLGQGPTGNTIYF. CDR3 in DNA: TGTGCTAGCAGCTTAGGACAGGGCCCAACTGGAAACACCATATATTTT.

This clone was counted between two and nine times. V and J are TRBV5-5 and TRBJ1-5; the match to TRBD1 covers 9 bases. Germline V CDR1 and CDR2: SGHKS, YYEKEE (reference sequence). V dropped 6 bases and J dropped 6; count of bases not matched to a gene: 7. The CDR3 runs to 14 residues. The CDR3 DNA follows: TGTGCCAGCACCATACAGGGGGCGGGTCAGCCCCAGCATTTT. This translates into CASTIQGAGQPQHF.

The CDR3: CASSHRRGWASNYGYTF. CDR3 DNA sequence: TGTGCCAGCAGCCATAGGAGGGGATGGGCAAGTAACTATGGCTACACCTTC. The chain couples TRBV11-2 to TRBJ1-2; D perhaps matches TRBD1 (5 bases). V was cut by 5 bases and J by 1 base, with 20 bases left in between. The CDR3 runs 17 residues. Per the germline V gene, CDR1 is SGHAT and CDR2 is FQNNGV. The full variable domain, with the rest looked up from reference TRBV11-2 and TRBJ1-2, is EAGVAQSPRYKIIEKRQSVAFWCNPISGHATLYWYQQILGQGPKLLIQFQNNGVVDDSQLPKDRFSAERLKGVDSTLKIQPAKLEDSAVYLCASSHRRGWASNYGYTFGSGTRLTVV.

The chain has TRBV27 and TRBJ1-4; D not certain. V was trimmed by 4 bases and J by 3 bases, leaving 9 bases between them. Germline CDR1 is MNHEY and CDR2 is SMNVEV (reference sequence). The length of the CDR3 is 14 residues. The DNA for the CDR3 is TGTGCCAGCAGTTATGGCAGTCCTAATGAAAAACTGTTTTTT. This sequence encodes CASSYGSPNEKLFF.

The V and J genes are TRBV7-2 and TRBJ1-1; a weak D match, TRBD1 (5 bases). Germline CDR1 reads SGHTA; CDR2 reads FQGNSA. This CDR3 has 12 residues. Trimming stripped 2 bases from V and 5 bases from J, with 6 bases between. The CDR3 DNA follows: TGTGCCAGCAGCTTACCAGGGACTGAAGCTTTCTTT. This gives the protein CASSLPGTEAFF.

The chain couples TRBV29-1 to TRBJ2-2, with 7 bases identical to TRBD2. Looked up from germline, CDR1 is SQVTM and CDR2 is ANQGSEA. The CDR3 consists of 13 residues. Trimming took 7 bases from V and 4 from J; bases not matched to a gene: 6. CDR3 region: CSGRSSGTGELFF. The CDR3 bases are TGCAGCGGGAGATCTAGCGGCACCGGGGAGCTGTTTTTT.

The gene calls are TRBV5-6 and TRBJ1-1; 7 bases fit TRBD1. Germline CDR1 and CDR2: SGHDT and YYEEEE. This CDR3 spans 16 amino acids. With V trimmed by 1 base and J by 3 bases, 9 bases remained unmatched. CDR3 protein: CASSLWRGRVDTEAFF. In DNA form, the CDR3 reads TGTGCCAGCAGCTTGTGGAGGGGGCGCGTTGACACTGAAGCTTTCTTT.

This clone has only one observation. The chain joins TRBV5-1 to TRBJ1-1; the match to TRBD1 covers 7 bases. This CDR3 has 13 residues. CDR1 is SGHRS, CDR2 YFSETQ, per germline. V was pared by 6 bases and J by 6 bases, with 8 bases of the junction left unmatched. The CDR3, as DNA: TGCGCCAGCACAACGACAGGGAGGCCTGAAGCTTTCTTT. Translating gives CASTTTGRPEAFF.

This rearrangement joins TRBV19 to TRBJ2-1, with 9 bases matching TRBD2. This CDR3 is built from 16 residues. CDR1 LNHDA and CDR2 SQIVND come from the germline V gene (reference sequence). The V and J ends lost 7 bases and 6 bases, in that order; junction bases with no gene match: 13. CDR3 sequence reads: CASTPSLLAGFNEQFF. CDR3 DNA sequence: TGTGCCAGTACCCCTTCACTTCTAGCGGGGTTCAATGAGCAGTTCTTC.

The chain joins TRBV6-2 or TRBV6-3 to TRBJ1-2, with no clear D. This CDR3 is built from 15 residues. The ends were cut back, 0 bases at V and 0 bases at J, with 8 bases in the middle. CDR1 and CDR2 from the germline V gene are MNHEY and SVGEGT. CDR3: CASSYSTRSNYGYTF. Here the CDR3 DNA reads TGTGCCAGCAGTTACTCGACTCGTTCTAACTATGGCTACACCTTC.

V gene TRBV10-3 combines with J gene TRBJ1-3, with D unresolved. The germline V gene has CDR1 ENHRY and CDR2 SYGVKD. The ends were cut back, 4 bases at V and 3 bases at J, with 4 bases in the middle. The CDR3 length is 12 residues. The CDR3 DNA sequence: TGTGCCATCAGTGTCATTGGAAACACCATATATTTT. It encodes CAISVIGNTIYF.

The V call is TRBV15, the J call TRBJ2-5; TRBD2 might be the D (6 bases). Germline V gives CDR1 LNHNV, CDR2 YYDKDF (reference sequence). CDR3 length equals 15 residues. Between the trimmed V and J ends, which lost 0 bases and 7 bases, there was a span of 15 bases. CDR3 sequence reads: CATSRDMPAGRTQYF. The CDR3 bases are TGTGCCACCAGCAGAGATATGCCGGCGGGGCGGACCCAGTACTTC.

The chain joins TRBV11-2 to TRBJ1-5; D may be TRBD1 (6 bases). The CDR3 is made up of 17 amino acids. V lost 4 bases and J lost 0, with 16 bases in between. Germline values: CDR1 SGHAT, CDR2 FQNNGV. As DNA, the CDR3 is TGTGCCAGCAGCTCACACCCGGGGGGCAATAGCAATCAGCCCCAGCATTTT. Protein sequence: CASSSHPGGNSNQPQHF.

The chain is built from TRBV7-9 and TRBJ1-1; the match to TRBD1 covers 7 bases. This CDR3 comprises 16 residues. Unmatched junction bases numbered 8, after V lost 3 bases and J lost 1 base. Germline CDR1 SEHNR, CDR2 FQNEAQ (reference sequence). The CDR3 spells CASSFLLTGSNTEAFF. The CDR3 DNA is TGTGCCAGCAGCTTCTTGTTGACAGGGTCGAACACTGAAGCTTTCTTT.

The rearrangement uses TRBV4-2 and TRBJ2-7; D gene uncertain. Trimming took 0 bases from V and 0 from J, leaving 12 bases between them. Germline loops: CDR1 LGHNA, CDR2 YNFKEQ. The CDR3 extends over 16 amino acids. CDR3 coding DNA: TGTGCCAGCAGCCAAGATCTCACGGGTAGCTCCTACGAGCAGTACTTC. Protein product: CASSQDLTGSSYEQYF.

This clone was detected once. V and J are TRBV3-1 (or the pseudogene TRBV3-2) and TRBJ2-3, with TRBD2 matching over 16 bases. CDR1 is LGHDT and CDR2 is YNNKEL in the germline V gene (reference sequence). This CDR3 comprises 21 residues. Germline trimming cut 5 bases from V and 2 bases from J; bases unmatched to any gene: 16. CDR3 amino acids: CASSETGTSGGAVRNTDTQYF. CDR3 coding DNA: TGTGCCAGCAGCGAAACCGGGACTAGCGGGGGGGCGGTGCGGAACACAGATACGCAGTATTTT.

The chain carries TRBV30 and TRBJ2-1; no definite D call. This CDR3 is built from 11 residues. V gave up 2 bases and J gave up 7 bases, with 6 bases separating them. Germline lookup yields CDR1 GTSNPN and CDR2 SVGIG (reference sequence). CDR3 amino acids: CAWSPVNEQFF. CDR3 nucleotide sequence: TGTGCCTGGAGTCCGGTTAATGAGCAGTTCTTC.

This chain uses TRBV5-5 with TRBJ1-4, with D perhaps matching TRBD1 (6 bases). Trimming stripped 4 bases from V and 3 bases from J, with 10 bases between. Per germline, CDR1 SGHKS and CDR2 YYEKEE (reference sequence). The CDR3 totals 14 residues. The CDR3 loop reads CASSLTGPNEKLFF. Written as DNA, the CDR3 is TGTGCCAGCAGCCTGACAGGCCCTAATGAAAAACTGTTTTTT.

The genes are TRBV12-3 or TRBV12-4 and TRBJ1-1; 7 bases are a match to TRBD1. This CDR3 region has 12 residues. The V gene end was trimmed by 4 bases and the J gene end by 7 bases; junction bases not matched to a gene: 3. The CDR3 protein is CASSWGQFEAFF. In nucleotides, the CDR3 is TGTGCCAGCAGTTGGGGACAGTTTGAAGCTTTCTTT.

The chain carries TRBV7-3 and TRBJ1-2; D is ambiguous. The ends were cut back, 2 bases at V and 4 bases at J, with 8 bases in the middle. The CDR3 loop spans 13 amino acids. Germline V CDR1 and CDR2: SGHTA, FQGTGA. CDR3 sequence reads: CASSLSRSYGYTF. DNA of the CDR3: TGTGCCAGCAGCTTATCTCGGTCCTATGGCTACACCTTC.

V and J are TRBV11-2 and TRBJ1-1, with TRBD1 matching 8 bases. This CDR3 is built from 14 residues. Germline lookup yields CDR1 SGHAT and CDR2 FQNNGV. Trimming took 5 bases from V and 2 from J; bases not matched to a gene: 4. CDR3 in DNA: TGTGCCAGCAGCCTGACAGGGGTTAACACTGAAGCTTTCTTT. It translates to CASSLTGVNTEAFF. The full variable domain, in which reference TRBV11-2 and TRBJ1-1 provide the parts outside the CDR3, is EAGVAQSPRYKIIEKRQSVAFWCNPISGHATLYWYQQILGQGPKLLIQFQNNGVVDDSQLPKDRFSAERLKGVDSTLKIQPAKLEDSAVYLCASSLTGVNTEAFFGQGTRLTVV.